The 12 T cell receptor beta chains below come from one sample, sequenced in a study of T cells after yellow fever vaccination (dated by TCRdb to between 2019 and 2020). Library creation used 5' RACE. TCRdb records Illumina HiSeq 2500 as the sequencer. TCRdb reworked the public reads: Q25 trimming with fastp, MiXCR clone assembly, productive beta chains retained. Identical CDR3 proteins give one entry, which carries the most common genes and DNA. The sample data list about 360,000 distinct CDR3 sequences, and around 6.4% of these were observed just once. The top ten clones comprise roughly 15% of the sample. The treatment or condition label, read with the paper, signifies: live attenuated yellow fever vaccine strain. Here the sequenced sample was PBMCs, taken 5 days after the yellow fever booster vaccination. These receptors were taken from a man aged 25 to 40 who received the YFV17D yellow fever vaccine.

This clonotype was seen ten or more times. V gene TRBV29-1 combines with J gene TRBJ2-1, with a possible D match to TRBD2 (6 bases). Germline V gene data show CDR1 as SQVTM and CDR2 as ANQGSEA. V shed 0 bases and J shed 8 bases, with 23 bases lying between them. The CDR3 consists of 17 residues. CDR3 DNA: TGCAGCGTTGAAGACAAGGGAGGTCAGGACCGGATCCATGAGCAGTTCTTC. Encoded protein: CSVEDKGGQDRIHEQFF.

This clonotype appeared many times. The V and J genes are TRBV29-1 and TRBJ2-6; either TRBD1 or TRBD2 may supply D (5 bases each). The germline gives CDR1 SQVTM, CDR2 ANQGSEA. There are 15 residues in the CDR3. Trimming took off 4 bases at V and 0 bases at J, with 10 bases between the two ends. The CDR3 coding sequence is TGCAGCGTTGCGGCAGGGAGCTCTGGGGCCAACGTCCTGACTTTC. Amino acids: CSVAAGSSGANVLTF.

This chain connects TRBV7-2 to TRBJ2-3; tentative D call: TRBD2 (7 bases). The V gene's germline CDR1 is SGHTA and CDR2 FQGNSA. Trimming removed 5 bases from V and 8 bases from J, with 14 bases in between. This CDR3 region has 13 residues. The CDR3 region has the DNA TGTGCCAGCAGCCTTAACAGGGAGGGTACGCAGTATTTT. This gives the protein CASSLNREGTQYF.

J is TRBJ2-5 and V is TRBV25-1; D may be TRBD2 (5 bases). Germline V gene data show CDR1 as MGHDK and CDR2 as SYGVNS. Trimming pared 3 bases from V and 3 bases from J, leaving 8 bases between. The CDR3 is made up of 13 amino acids. The CDR3 protein is CASSEYGEETQYF. CDR3 DNA: TGTGCCAGCAGTGAGTACGGGGAAGAGACCCAGTACTTC.

There are a few counts of this clonotype. The rearrangement joins TRBV30 to TRBJ2-2, with 12 bases lining up with TRBD2. After removal of 2 bases from V and 7 bases from J, the junction contained 5 bases not matched to a gene. Germline V gene data show CDR1 as GTSNPN and CDR2 as SVGIG (reference sequence). The CDR3 has 15 amino acids. The CDR3 is CAWSQWTSGIGELFF. The DNA of the CDR3 is TGTGCCTGGAGTCAATGGACTAGCGGGATCGGGGAGCTGTTTTTT.

This sequence joins TRBV12-3 or TRBV12-4 and TRBJ2-3; 10 nucleotides align to TRBD2. The CDR3 loop spans 15 amino acids. J was trimmed by 2 bases and V by 2 bases; bases with no gene match: 1. The CDR3 here is CASSLTSGATDTQYF. The CDR3 DNA reads as TGTGCCAGCAGTTTAACTAGCGGGGCCACAGATACGCAGTATTTT.

This clonotype was counted only a few times. The chain is built from TRBV18 and TRBJ1-4; D perhaps matches TRBD1 (5 bases). The V gene lost 3 bases and the J gene lost 3 bases, with 11 bases spanning the gap. Germline V gene data show CDR1 as KGHSH and CDR2 as LQKENI. This CDR3 region has 15 residues. This CDR3 is CASSPQGYANEKLFF. The CDR3 nucleotides are TGTGCCAGCTCACCGCAGGGTTATGCTAATGAAAAACTGTTTTTT.

This chain links TRBV7-2 with TRBJ2-1; weak D call: TRBD1 (5 bases). Germline V lookup: CDR1 SGHTA, CDR2 FQGNSA. The CDR3 has 15 amino acids. The V and J ends lost 0 bases and 3 bases respectively, with 9 bases between them. DNA for the CDR3: TGTGCCAGCAGCTTAGCAGGGGTTGACTACAATGAGCAGTTCTTC. Amino acid sequence: CASSLAGVDYNEQFF.

This clonotype was counted only a few times. The chain carries TRBV5-4 and TRBJ2-6; D gene unclear. The germline V and J ends were trimmed by 5 bases and 0 bases, with 3 bases remaining between them. CDR1 is SGHNT, CDR2 YYREEE, per germline (reference sequence). The length of the CDR3 is 13 residues. The CDR3 sequence is CASRTSGANVLTF. The CDR3 DNA is TGTGCCAGCAGGACCTCTGGGGCCAACGTCCTGACTTTC.

This clonotype was seen more than once but under ten times. The V call is TRBV5-1, the J call TRBJ1-2, with 9 bases identical to TRBD1. The CDR3 is 15 residues long. The V gene's germline CDR1 is SGHRS and CDR2 YFSETQ. J lost 8 bases, V lost 4 bases, and 12 bases had no gene match. The CDR3 DNA follows: TGCGCCAGCAGCCCACCCGTACAGGGGGCTGGCGGCTACACCTTC. The encoded protein is CASSPPVQGAGGYTF.

The V call is TRBV7-2, the J call TRBJ2-7; D may correspond to TRBD1 or TRBD2 (6 bases each). Germline V lookup: CDR1 SGHTA, CDR2 FQGNSA. The CDR3 covers 16 residues. V shed 5 bases and J shed 0 bases, with 17 bases lying between them. CDR3 sequence reads: CASSPQGGGYSYEQYF. In DNA form, the CDR3 reads TGTGCCAGCAGCCCTCAAGGGGGAGGTTACTCCTACGAGCAGTACTTC.

This clonotype was seen at least ten times. The J gene is TRBJ2-4, the V gene TRBV7-2; 8 nucleotides line up with TRBD2. The CDR3 has 14 residues. Germline values: CDR1 SGHTA, CDR2 FQGNSA. Trimming at V came to 7 bases and at J to 3 bases, leaving 5 bases not matched to a gene. The CDR3 DNA is TGTGCCAGCACCTTCGGGGGGGACAAAAACATTCAGTACTTC. Amino acids: CASTFGGDKNIQYF.